This TCR beta chain appears in the sequencing data of a study of cytomegalovirus exposure and HLA in healthy donors. This clone was seen a single time. PCR amplification relied on 60 Vbeta primers (plus 13 Jbeta primers). Produced via immunoSEQ multiplex PCR; TCRdb's table is partial and in-frame only. The sample holds about 100,000 clones, around 76% seen once. The CDR3 extends over 12 amino acids. Germline CDR1 reads MNHNS; CDR2 reads SASEGT. Trimming stripped 6 bases from V and 5 bases from J, with 11 bases between. Input material: PBMCs. The clonotype comes from a man aged 40-55 years in good health and CMV-seropositive. The chain has TRBV6-1 and TRBJ2-7; D possibly corresponds to TRBD1 (5 bases). The CDR3 region is CASRDDSNEQYF. The CDR3 nucleotides read TGTGCCAGCAGAGACGACAGCAACGAGCAGTACTTC.